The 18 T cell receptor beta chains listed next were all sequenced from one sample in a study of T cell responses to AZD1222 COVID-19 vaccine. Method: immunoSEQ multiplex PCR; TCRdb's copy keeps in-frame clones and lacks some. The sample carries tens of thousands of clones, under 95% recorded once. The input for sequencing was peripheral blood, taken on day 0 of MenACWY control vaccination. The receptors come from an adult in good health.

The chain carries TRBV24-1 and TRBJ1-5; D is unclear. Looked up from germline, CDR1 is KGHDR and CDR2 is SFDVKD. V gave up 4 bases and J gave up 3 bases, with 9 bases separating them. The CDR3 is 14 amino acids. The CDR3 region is CATSDYYTNQPQHF. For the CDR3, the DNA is TGTGCCACCAGTGACTACTACACCAATCAGCCCCAGCATTTT.

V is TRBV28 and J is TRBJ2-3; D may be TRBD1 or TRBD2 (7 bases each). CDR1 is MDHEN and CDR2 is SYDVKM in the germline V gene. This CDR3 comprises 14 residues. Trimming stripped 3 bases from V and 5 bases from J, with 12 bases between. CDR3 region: CASSFQGGGDTQYF. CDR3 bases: TGTGCCAGCAGTTTCCAGGGGGGGGGAGATACGCAGTATTTT.

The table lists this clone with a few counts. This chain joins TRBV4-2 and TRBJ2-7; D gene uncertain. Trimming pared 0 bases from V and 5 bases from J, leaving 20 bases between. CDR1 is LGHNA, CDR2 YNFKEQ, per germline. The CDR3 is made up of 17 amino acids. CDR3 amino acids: CASSQDLPPVAPHEQYF. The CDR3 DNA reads TGTGCCAGCAGCCAAGATTTGCCACCAGTGGCCCCCCACGAGCAGTACTTC.

The CDR3 nucleotides are TGTGCCATCAGCGGGTCGGTGAGGGACAGGGGAGCAGAGACCCAGTACTTC. Amino acids: CAISGSVRDRGAETQYF. This chain joins TRBV10-3 and TRBJ2-5; 10 bases are a match to TRBD1. Germline assignment: CDR1 ENHRY and CDR2 SYGVKD. The CDR3 is made up of 17 amino acids. V trimming: 6 bases; J trimming: 4 bases; junction bases outside the gene matches: 14.

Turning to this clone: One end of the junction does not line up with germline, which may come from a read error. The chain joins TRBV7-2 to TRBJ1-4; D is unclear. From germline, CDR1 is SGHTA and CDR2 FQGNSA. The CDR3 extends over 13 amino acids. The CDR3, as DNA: TGTGCCGGCAGCTTGGCCCCTTGGGAAAAACTGTTTTTT. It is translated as CAGSLAPWEKLFF.

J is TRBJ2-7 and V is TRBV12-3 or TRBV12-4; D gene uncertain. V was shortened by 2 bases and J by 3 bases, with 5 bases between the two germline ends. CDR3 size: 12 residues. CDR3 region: CASSLIDYEQYF. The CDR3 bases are TGTGCCAGCAGTTTAATAGACTACGAGCAGTACTTC.

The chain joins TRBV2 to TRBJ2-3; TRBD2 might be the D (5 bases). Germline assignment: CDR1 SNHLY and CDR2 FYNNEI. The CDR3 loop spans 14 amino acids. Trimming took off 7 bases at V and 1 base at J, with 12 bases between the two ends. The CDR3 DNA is TGTGCCAGCAAAGAGGGTGGGGGCACAGATACGCAGTATTTT. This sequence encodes CASKEGGGTDTQYF.

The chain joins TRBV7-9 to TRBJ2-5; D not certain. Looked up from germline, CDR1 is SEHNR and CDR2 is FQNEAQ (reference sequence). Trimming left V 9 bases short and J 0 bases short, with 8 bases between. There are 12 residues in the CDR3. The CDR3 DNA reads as TGTGCCAGTTCCTTTGACCAAGAGACCCAGTACTTC. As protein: CASSFDQETQYF.

The chain's CDR3 is CASSPNRGRGNNQPQHF. The CDR3 bases are TGTGCCAGCTCACCTAACCGAGGAAGGGGGAACAATCAGCCCCAGCATTTT. The J gene is TRBJ1-5, the V gene TRBV18, with a weak D call TRBD1 (6 bases). CDR1 is KGHSH and CDR2 is LQKENI in the germline V gene. V lost 3 bases and J lost 3, with 18 bases in between. This CDR3 region has 17 residues.

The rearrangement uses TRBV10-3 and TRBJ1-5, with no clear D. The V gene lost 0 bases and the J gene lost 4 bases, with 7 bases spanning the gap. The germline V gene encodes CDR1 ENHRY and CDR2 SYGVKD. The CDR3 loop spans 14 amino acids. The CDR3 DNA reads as TGTGCCATCAGTGAGTCGACGGAGAATCAGCCCCAGCATTTT. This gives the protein CAISESTENQPQHF.

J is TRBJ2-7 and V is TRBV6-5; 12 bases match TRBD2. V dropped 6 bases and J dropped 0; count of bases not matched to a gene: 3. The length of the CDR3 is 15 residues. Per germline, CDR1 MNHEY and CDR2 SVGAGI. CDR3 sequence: CASRGLAGLSYEQYF. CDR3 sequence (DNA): TGTGCCAGCAGGGGACTAGCGGGCCTCTCCTACGAGCAGTACTTC.

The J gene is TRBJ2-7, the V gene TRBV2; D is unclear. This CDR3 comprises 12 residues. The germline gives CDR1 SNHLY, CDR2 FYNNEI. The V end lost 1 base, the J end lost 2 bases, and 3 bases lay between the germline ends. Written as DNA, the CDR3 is TGTGCCAGCAGTGAAGGAACCTACGAGCAGTACTTC. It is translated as CASSEGTYEQYF.

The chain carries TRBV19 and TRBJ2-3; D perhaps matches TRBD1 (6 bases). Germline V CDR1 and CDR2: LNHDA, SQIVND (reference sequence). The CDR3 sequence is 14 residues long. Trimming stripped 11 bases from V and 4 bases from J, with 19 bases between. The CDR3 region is CACQTGTKADTQYF. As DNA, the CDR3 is TGTGCCTGTCAAACCGGGACAAAGGCAGATACGCAGTATTTT.

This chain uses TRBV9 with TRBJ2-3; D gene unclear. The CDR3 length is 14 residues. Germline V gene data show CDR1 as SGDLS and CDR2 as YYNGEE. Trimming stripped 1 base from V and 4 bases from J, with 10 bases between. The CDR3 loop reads CASSVSSMPDTQYF. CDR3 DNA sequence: TGTGCCAGCAGCGTATCCAGCATGCCAGATACGCAGTATTTT.

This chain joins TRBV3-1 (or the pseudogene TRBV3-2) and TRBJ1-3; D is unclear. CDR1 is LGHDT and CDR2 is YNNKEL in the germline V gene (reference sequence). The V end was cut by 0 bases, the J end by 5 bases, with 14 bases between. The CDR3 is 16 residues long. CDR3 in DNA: TGTGCCAGCAGCCAAGACCAGACAACTGGGAGAAACACCATATATTTT. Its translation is CASSQDQTTGRNTIYF.

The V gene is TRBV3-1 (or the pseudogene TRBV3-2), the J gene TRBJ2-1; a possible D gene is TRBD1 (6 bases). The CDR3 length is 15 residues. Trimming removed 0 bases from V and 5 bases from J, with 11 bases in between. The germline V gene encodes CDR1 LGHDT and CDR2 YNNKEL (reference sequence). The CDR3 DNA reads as TGTGCCAGCAGCCAAGACACAGGGATCAACAATGAGCAGTTCTTC. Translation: CASSQDTGINNEQFF.

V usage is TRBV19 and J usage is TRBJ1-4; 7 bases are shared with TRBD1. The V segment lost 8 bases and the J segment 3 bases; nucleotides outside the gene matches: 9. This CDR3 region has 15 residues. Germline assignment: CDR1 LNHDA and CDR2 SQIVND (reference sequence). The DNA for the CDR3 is TGTGCCAGTGGTGACAGGGTTTGGGCTAATGAAAAACTGTTTTTT. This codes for CASGDRVWANEKLFF.

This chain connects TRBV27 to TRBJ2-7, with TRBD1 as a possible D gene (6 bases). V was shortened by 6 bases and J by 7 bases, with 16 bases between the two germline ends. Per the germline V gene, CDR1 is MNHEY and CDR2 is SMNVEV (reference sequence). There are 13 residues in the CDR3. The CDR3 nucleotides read TGTGCCAGCAGAAAAACCGGGACATCAGAGCAGTACTTC. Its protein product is CASRKTGTSEQYF.